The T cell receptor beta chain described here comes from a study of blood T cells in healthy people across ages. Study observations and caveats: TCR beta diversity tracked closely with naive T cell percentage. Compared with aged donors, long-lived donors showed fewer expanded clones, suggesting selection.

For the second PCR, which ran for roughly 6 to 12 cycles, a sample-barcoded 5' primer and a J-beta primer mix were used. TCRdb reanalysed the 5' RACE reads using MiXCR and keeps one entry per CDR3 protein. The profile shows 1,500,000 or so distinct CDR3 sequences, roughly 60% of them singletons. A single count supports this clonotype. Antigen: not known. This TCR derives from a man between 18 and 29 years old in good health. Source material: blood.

CDR3 nucleotide sequence: TGCAGTGCTCCCAGCGGGAGTATCGGGACCCAGTACTTC. Translating it yields CSAPSGSIGTQYF. V usage is TRBV20-1 and J usage is TRBJ2-7, with 8 bases lining up with TRBD2. The J call may be mistaken, given a closer DNA end match to TRBJ2-5. Germline V gene lookup returns CDR1 DFQATT and CDR2 SNEGSKA (reference sequence). There are 13 residues in the CDR3.